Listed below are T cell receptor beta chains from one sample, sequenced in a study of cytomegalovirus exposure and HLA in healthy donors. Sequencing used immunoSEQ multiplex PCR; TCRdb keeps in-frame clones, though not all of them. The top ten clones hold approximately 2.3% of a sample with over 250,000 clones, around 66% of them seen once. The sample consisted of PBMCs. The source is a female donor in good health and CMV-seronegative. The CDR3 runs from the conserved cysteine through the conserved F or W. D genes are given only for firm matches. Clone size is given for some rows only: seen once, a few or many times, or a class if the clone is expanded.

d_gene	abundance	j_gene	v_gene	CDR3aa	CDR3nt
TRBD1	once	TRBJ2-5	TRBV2	CASSTGARETQYF	TGTGCCAGCAGTACAGGGGCTCGAGAGACCCAGTACTTC
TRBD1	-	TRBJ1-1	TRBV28	CASSLAGGTGVTEAFF	TGTGCCAGCAGTTTAGCCGGGGGGACAGGGGTCACTGAAGCTTTCTTT
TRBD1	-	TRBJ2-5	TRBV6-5	CASRDGQGEGETQYF	TGTGCCAGCAGGGACGGACAGGGGGAGGGGGAGACCCAGTACTTC
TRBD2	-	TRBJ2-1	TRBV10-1	CASSDGLARNEQFF	TGCGCCAGCAGTGATGGACTAGCGCGGAATGAGCAGTTCTTC
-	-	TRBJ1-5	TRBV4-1	CASSQAGTRGQPQHF	TGCGCCAGCAGCCAAGCCGGGACAAGAGGTCAGCCCCAGCATTTT
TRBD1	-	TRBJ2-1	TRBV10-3	CASEGQGRDNEQFF	TGTGCCAGCGAAGGACAGGGTAGGGACAATGAGCAGTTCTTC
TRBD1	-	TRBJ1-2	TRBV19	CASRDRGLYGYTF	TGTGCCAGTAGGGACAGGGGGCTTTACGGCTACACCTTC
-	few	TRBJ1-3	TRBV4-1	CASSQDVGRGGNTIYF	TGCGCCAGCAGCCAAGATGTAGGCCGGGGAGGAAACACCATATATTTT
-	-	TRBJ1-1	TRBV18	CASSLLTGNTEAFF	TGTGCCAGCTCACTTTTGACAGGGAACACTGAAGCTTTCTTT
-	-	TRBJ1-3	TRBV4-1	CASSQVPGGEGNTIYF	TGCGCCAGCAGCCAAGTTCCCGGGGGAGAGGGAAACACCATATATTTT
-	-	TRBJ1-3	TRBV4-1	CASSQVAGADTIYF	TGCGCCAGCAGCCAAGTTGCAGGGGCGGACACCATATATTTT
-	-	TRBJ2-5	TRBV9	CASSVGTEEETQYF	TGTGCCAGCAGCGTAGGGACAGAGGAAGAGACCCAGTACTTC